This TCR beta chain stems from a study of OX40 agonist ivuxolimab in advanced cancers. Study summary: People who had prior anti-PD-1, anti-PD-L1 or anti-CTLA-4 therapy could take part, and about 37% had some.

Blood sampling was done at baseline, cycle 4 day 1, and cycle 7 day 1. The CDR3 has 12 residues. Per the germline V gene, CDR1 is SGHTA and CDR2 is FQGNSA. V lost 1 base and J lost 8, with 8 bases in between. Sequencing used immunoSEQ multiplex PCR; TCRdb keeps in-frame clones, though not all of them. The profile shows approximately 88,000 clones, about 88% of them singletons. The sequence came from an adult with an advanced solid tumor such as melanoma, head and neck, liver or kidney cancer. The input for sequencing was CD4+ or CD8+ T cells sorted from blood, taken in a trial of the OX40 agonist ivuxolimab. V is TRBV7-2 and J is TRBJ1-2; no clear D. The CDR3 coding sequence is TGTGCCAGCAGCTTAGAAACGAGAGGCTACACCTTC. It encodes CASSLETRGYTF.